These 15 T cell receptor beta chains were sequenced from one sample in a study of cytomegalovirus exposure and HLA in healthy donors. 13 Jbeta primers and 60 Vbeta primers were used for the PCR. Sequencing used immunoSEQ multiplex PCR; TCRdb keeps in-frame clones, though not all of them. The sample gives some 190,000 clones, 82% of which show up once; 1.5% to 1.7% is in the top ten. Sequenced: PBMCs. The receptors were gathered from a man aged 35-49 years in good health and CMV-seronegative.

In its sample, this clone was seen once. The genes are TRBV28 and TRBJ1-4, with 9 bases fitting TRBD1. Germline CDR1 MDHEN, CDR2 SYDVKM. V lost 7 bases, J lost 4 bases, and 4 bases stayed unmatched. The CDR3 sequence is 14 residues long. CDR3 protein: CASIRGQGNEKLFF. CDR3 sequence (DNA): TGTGCCAGCATCAGGGGACAGGGTAATGAAAAACTGTTTTTT.

The CDR3 nucleotides are TGTGCCAGCTCACCAAGCGTCGGGGATGGCTATGGCTACACCTTC. This translates into CASSPSVGDGYGYTF. The J gene is TRBJ1-2, the V gene TRBV18, with D unclear. Germline lookup yields CDR1 KGHSH and CDR2 LQKENI. The CDR3 is made up of 15 amino acids. V lost 2 bases, J lost 4 bases, and 14 bases lay in between. The full variable domain, completed using reference TRBV18 and TRBJ1-2, is NAGVMQNPRHLVRRRGQEARLRCSPMKGHSHVYWYRQLPEEGLKFMVYLQKENIIDESGMPKERFSAEFPKEGPSILRIQQVVRGDSAAYFCASSPSVGDGYGYTFGSGTRLTVV.

This chain links TRBV14 with TRBJ2-7, with D tentatively TRBD1 (6 bases). Looked up from germline, CDR1 is SGHDN and CDR2 is FVKESK. The length of the CDR3 is 15 residues. V gave up 3 bases and J gave up 2 bases, with 14 bases separating them. CDR3 nucleotide sequence: TGTGCCAGCAGCCAGGGGGCTAGGGCTACCTACGAGCAGTACTTC. This gives the protein CASSQGARATYEQYF.

This chain uses TRBV27 with TRBJ2-6; D gene unclear. Trimming shortened V by 6 bases and J by 0 bases, and 15 bases separated the two germline ends. The CDR3 totals 17 residues. Per the germline V gene, CDR1 is MNHEY and CDR2 is SMNVEV (reference sequence). The CDR3 reads CASRTSRKNSGANVLTF. The CDR3 DNA reads TGTGCCAGCAGAACGTCGCGCAAAAACTCTGGGGCCAACGTCCTGACTTTC.

This clone has a handful of counts. In the same sample, other DNA sequences code for this CDR3. The J gene is TRBJ1-2, the V gene TRBV28; maybe TRBD1 (5 bases). The V gene lost 3 bases and the J gene lost 5 bases, with 7 bases spanning the gap. CDR1 is MDHEN, CDR2 SYDVKM, per germline. This CDR3 has 12 residues. The CDR3 here is CASSFGGYGYTF. The CDR3 DNA sequence: TGTGCCAGCAGTTTCGGGGGATATGGCTACACCTTC.

The genes are TRBV2 and TRBJ2-5; 7 positions agree with TRBD1. CDR1 and CDR2 from the germline V gene are SNHLY and FYNNEI. The CDR3 totals 14 residues. V was clipped by 4 bases and J by 3 bases; unmatched bases: 5. The CDR3 DNA is TGTGCCAGCAGTGGGGGGACAGTTGAAGAGACCCAGTACTTC. This sequence encodes CASSGGTVEETQYF. Variable domain in full (rest from reference TRBV2 and TRBJ2-5): EPEVTQTPSHQVTQMGQEVILRCVPISNHLYFYWYRQILGQKVEFLVSFYNNEISEKSEIFDDQFSVERPDGSNFTLKIRSTKLEDSAMYFCASSGGTVEETQYFGPGTRLLVL.

The chain has TRBV4-1 and TRBJ2-5; weak D call: TRBD1 (6 bases). V was trimmed by 0 bases and J by 3 bases, leaving 14 bases between them. CDR3 length equals 16 residues. Germline CDR1 reads MGHRA; CDR2 reads YSYEKL. The CDR3 is CASSQDLKNREETQYF. CDR3 sequence (DNA): TGCGCCAGCAGCCAAGATCTGAAGAACAGGGAAGAGACCCAGTACTTC.

The V and J genes are TRBV28 and TRBJ2-1; no firm D call. This CDR3 is built from 13 residues. Trimming pared 6 bases from V and 6 bases from J, leaving 12 bases between. Germline V gene lookup returns CDR1 MDHEN and CDR2 SYDVKM. The CDR3 reads CASRFQRLNEQFF. In DNA form, the CDR3 reads TGTGCCAGCAGGTTTCAGAGACTCAATGAGCAGTTCTTC.

As for this clone: The junction shows a germline mismatch at one end, possibly a read error. At the DNA level, this CDR3 is encoded by other sequences in the same sample as well. The chain uses TRBV6-1 and TRBJ1-4, with TRBD1 as a possible D gene (5 bases). CDR1 and CDR2 from the germline V gene are MNHNS and SASEGT. The CDR3 sequence is 13 residues long. In DNA form, the CDR3 reads TGTGCCAGCAGTGGCCAGGGCGGCGAAAAATTGTTTTTT. Translation: CASSGQGGEKLFF.

V is TRBV6-6 and J is TRBJ2-7; tentatively, D is TRBD2 (6 bases). Germline CDR1 is MNHNY and CDR2 is SVGAGI (reference sequence). V lost 0 bases and J lost 4, with 13 bases in between. This CDR3 has 15 residues. The CDR3 is CASSYSDSGVYEQYF. As DNA, the CDR3 is TGTGCCAGCAGTTACTCGGATAGCGGCGTGTACGAGCAGTACTTC.

This clone turned up a few times. The CDR3 DNA reads TGTGCCAGCAGCTTAGTCAGGGGGAATGAGCAGTTCTTC. The encoded protein is CASSLVRGNEQFF. V usage is TRBV7-2 and J usage is TRBJ2-1, with 7 bases lining up with TRBD1. CDR1 and CDR2 (germline): SGHTA, FQGNSA. V dropped 1 base and J dropped 7; count of bases not matched to a gene: 1. The CDR3 consists of 13 residues.

V usage is TRBV10-1 and J usage is TRBJ1-5, with TRBD1 as a possible D gene (5 bases). The CDR3 runs 14 residues. Between the trimmed V and J ends, which lost 3 bases and 5 bases, there was a span of 11 bases. Germline CDR1 and CDR2: WNHNN and SYGVQD (reference sequence). CDR3 nucleotide sequence: TGCGCCAGCAGTGATCGGGGGTCGGATCAGCCCCAGCATTTT. This gives the protein CASSDRGSDQPQHF.

J is TRBJ2-7 and V is TRBV5-6; no reliable D call. The CDR3 covers 11 residues. Between the trimmed V and J ends, which lost 2 bases and 5 bases, there was a span of 5 bases. CDR1 is SGHDT and CDR2 is YYEEEE in the germline V gene. The chain's CDR3 is CASSLINEQYF. The CDR3 bases are TGTGCCAGCAGCTTAATAAACGAGCAGTACTTC.

In its sample, this clone was seen once. The chain employs TRBV16 and TRBJ2-2, with TRBD2 as a possible D gene (5 bases). The CDR3 has 13 amino acids. Germline loops: CDR1 KGHSY, CDR2 FQNENV. V lost 1 base to trimming and J lost 10 bases, with 10 bases between them. DNA for the CDR3: TGTGCCAGCAGCCAATTAGCGAGTGCGGAGCTGTTTTTT. Encoded protein: CASSQLASAELFF. The whole variable domain, remainder taken from reference TRBV16 and TRBJ2-2, is GEEVAQTPKHLVRGEGQKAKLYCAPIKGHSYVFWYQQVLKNEFKFLISFQNENVFDETGMPKERFSAKCLPNSPCSLEIQATKLEDSAVYFCASSQLASAELFFGEGSRLTVL.

J is TRBJ1-1 and V is TRBV28, with a tentative D call TRBD1 (5 bases). CDR1 and CDR2 (germline): MDHEN, SYDVKM. The CDR3 is 14 residues long. Deletions cut 4 bases from V and 4 bases from J, with 13 bases between. CDR3 in DNA: TGTGCCAGCAGTTCCCCCAGGGTCAGCACTGAAGCTTTCTTT. Its protein is CASSSPRVSTEAFF.